The 2 T cell receptor beta chains below come from one sample, sequenced in a study of blood T cell repertoires in COVID-19. The repertoire was sequenced with immunoSEQ multiplex PCR; TCRdb's copy has only in-frame clones and lacks some. The data contain 170,000 or so clones, around 87% of them singletons. Sequenced sample: peripheral blood. The origin of the receptors is a man in his sixties with COVID-19, enrolled during active disease.

This chain joins TRBV6-5 and TRBJ1-2; TRBD1 might be the D (5 bases). CDR1 and CDR2 (germline): MNHEY, SVGAGI. The CDR3 has 13 amino acids. Between the trimmed V and J ends, which lost 4 bases and 8 bases, there was a span of 14 bases. The CDR3 nucleotides read TGTGCCAGCAGTTTAGGACATGGTTGGGGCTACACCTTC. Translating gives CASSLGHGWGYTF.

The chain employs TRBV6-2 or TRBV6-3 and TRBJ2-1; 10 nucleotides line up with TRBD2. CDR1 is MNHEY and CDR2 is SVGEGT in the germline V gene. The CDR3 covers 18 residues. J gave up 5 bases and V 6 bases, and 16 bases lay outside the gene matches. CDR3 loop: CASRPRLAGVSHDNEQFF. In DNA form, the CDR3 reads TGTGCCAGCAGGCCTCGTCTAGCGGGAGTGAGCCACGACAATGAGCAGTTCTTC.